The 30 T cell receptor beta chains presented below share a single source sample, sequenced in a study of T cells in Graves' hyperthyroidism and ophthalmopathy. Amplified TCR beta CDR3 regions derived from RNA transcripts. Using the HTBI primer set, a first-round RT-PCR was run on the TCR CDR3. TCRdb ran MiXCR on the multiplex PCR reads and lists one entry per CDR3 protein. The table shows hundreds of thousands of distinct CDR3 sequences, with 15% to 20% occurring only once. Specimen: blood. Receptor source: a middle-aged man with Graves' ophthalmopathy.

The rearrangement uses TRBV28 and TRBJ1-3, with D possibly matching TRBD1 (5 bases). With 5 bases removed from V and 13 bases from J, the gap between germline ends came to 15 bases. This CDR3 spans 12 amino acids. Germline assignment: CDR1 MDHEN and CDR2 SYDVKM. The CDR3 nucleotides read TGTGCCAGCAGTCTTGACAGAGCGGCTATATATTTT. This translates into CASSLDRAAIYF. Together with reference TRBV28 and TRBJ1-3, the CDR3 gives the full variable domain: DVKVTQSSRYLVKRTGEKVFLECVQDMDHENMFWYRQDPGLGLRLIYFSYDVKMKEKGDIPEGYSVSREKKERFSLILESASTNQTSMYLCASSLDRAAIYFGEGSWLTVV.

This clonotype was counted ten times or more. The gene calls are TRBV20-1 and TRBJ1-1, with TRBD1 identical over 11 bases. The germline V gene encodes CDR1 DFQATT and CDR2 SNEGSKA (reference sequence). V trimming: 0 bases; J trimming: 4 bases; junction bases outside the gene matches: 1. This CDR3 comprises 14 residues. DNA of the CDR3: TGCAGTGCTAGAGATGGGACAGGGGGCACTGAAGCTTTCTTT. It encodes CSARDGTGGTEAFF.

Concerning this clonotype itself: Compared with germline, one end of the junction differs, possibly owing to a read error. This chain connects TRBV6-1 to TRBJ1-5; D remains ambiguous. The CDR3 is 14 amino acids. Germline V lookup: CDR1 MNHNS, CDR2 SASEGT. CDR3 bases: TGTGCCACCAGTGACAAAAAATCTAATCAGCCCCAGCATTTT. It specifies CATSDKKSNQPQHF.

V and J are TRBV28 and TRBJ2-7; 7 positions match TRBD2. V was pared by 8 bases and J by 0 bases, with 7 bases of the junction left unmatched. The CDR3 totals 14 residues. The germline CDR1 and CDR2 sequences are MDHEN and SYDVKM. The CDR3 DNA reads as TGTGCCAGCCACGGGACTACCGTCTCCTACGAGCAGTACTTC. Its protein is CASHGTTVSYEQYF.

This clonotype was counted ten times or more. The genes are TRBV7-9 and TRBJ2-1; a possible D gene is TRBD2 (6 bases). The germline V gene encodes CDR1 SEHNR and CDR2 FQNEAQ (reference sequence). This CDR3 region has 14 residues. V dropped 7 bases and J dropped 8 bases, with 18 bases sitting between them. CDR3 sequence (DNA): TGTGCCAGCATTAGCGGAGAAGGTGGCTATGAGCAGTTCTTC. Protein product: CASISGEGGYEQFF.

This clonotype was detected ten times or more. This chain's CDR3 is CSARDHLFSSYNEQFF. The DNA of the CDR3 is TGCAGTGCTCGGGACCACTTGTTTAGCTCCTACAATGAGCAGTTCTTC. V gene TRBV20-1 combines with J gene TRBJ2-1, with D tentatively TRBD1 or TRBD2 (5 bases each). This CDR3 has 16 amino acids. Trimming took 5 bases from V and 0 from J, leaving 17 bases between them. Per the germline V gene, CDR1 is DFQATT and CDR2 is SNEGSKA (reference sequence).

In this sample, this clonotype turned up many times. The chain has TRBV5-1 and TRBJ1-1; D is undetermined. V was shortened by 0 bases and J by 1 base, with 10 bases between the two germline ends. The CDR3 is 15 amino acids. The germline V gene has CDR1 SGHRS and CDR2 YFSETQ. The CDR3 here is CASSLGGQKNTEAFF. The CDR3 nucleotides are TGCGCCAGCAGCTTGGGGGGTCAGAAGAACACTGAAGCTTTCTTT.

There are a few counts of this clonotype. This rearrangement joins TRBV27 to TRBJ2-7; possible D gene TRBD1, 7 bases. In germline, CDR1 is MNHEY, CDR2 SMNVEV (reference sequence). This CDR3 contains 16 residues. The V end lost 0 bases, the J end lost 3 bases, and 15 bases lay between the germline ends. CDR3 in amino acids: CASSLSTRGRLYEQYF. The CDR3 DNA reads TGTGCCAGCAGTTTATCCACCAGGGGGAGGCTCTACGAGCAGTACTTC.

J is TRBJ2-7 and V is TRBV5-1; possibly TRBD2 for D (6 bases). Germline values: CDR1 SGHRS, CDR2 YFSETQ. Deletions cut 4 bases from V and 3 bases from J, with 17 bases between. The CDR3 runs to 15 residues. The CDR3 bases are TGCGCCAGCAGCCAGGCGGGGATAGGAAGCTACGAGCAGTACTTC. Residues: CASSQAGIGSYEQYF.

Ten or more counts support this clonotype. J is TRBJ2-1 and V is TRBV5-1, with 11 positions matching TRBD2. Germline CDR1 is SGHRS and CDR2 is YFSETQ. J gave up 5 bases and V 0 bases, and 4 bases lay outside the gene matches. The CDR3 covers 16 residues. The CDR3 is CASSLGGLAGNNEQFF. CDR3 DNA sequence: TGCGCCAGCAGCTTGGGAGGACTAGCGGGCAACAATGAGCAGTTCTTC.

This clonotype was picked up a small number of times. The CDR3 bases are TGTGCCATCAGGGCGGGGTCCGATGAGCAGTTCTTC. It specifies CAIRAGSDEQFF. The genes are TRBV10-3 and TRBJ2-1, with D perhaps matching TRBD2 (6 bases). Looked up from germline, CDR1 is ENHRY and CDR2 is SYGVKD. V shed 6 bases and J shed 8 bases, with 11 bases lying between them. The CDR3 is 12 residues long.

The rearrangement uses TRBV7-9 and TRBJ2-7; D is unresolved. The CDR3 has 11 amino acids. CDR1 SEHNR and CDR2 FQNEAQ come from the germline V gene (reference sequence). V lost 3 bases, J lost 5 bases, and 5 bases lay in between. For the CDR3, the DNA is TGTGCCAGCAGCTTGTTAAACGAGCAGTACTTC. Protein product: CASSLLNEQYF.

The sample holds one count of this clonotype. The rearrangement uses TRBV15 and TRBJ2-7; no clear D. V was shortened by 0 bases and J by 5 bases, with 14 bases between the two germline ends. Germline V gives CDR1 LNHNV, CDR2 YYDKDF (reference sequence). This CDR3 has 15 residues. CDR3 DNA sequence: TGTGCCACCAGCAGAGATAACGAGTTCGGCCACGAGCAGTACTTC. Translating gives CATSRDNEFGHEQYF.

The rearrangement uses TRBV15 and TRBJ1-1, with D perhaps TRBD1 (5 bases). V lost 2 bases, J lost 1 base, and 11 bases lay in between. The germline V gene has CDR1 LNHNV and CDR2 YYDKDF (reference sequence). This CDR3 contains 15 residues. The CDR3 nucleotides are TGTGCCACCAGCAGACCCCAGGGATCGAACACTGAAGCTTTCTTT. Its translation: CATSRPQGSNTEAFF.

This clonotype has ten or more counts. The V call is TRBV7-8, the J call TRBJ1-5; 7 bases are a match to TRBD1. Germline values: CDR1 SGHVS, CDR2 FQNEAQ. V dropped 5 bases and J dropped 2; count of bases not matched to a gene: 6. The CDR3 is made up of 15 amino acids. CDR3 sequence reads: CASSPQGKGNQPQHF. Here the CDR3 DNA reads TGTGCCAGCAGCCCACAGGGGAAGGGCAATCAGCCCCAGCATTTT.

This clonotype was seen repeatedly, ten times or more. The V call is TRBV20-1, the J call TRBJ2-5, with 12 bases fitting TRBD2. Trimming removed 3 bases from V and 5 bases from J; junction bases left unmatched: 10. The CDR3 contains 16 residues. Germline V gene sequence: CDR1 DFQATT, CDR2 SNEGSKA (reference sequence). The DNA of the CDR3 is TGCAGTGCTAGTGGACTAGCGGGACCTTCTTTCGAGACCCAGTACTTC. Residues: CSASGLAGPSFETQYF.

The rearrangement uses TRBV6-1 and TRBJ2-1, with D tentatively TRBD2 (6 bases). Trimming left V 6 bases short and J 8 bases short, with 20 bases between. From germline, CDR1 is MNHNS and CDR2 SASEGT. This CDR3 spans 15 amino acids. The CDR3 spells CASREGSSEVDEQFF. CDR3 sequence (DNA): TGTGCCAGCAGGGAGGGGTCTAGCGAGGTGGATGAGCAGTTCTTC.

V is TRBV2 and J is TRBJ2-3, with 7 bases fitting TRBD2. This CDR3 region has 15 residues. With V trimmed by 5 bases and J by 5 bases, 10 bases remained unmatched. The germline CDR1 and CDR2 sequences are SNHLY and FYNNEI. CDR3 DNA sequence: TGTGCCAGCAGTCGTTTAGCGGGCGGGGAAGATACGCAGTATTTT. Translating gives CASSRLAGGEDTQYF. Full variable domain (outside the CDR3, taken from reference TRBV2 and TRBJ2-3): EPEVTQTPSHQVTQMGQEVILRCVPISNHLYFYWYRQILGQKVEFLVSFYNNEISEKSEIFDDQFSVERPDGSNFTLKIRSTKLEDSAMYFCASSRLAGGEDTQYFGPGTRLTVL.

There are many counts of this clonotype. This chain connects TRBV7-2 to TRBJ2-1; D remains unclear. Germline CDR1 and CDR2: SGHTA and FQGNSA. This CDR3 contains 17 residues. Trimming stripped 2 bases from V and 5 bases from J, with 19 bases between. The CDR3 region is CASSLMRPGTRNNEQFF. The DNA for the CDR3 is TGTGCCAGCAGCTTAATGAGACCGGGCACTCGGAACAATGAGCAGTTCTTC.

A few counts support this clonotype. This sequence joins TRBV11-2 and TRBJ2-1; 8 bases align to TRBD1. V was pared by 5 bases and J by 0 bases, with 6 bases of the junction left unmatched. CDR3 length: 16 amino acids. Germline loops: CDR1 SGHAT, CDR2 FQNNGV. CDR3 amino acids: CASSGTGGSSYNEQFF. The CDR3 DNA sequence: TGTGCCAGCAGCGGGACAGGCGGAAGCTCCTACAATGAGCAGTTCTTC.

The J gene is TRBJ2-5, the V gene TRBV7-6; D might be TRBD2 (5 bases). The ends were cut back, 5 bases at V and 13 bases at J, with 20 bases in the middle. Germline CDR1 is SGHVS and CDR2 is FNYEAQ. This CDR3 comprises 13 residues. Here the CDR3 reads CASSQARASALYF. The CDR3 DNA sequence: TGTGCCAGCAGCCAGGCGAGGGCGTCAGCACTGTACTTC.

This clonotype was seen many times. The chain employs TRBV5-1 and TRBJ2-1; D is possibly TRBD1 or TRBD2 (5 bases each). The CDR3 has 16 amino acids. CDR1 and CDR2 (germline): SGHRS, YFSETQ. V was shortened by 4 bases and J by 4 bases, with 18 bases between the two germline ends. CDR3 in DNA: TGCGCCAGCAGCCCGGGACCCACCACCGCGTACAATGAGCAGTTCTTC. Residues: CASSPGPTTAYNEQFF. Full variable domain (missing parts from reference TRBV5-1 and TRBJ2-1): KAGVTQTPRYLIKTRGQQVTLSCSPISGHRSVSWYQQTPGQGLQFLFEYFSETQRNKGNFPGRFSGRQFSNSRSEMNVSTLELGDSALYLCASSPGPTTAYNEQFFGPGTRLTVL.

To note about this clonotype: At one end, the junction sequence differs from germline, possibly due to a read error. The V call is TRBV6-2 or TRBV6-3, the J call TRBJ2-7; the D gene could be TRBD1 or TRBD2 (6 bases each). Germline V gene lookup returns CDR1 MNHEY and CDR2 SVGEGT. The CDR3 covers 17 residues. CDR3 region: CASSYPTRGPGAYEQHF. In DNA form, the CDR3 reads TGTGCCAGCAGTTACCCCACCCGCGGGCCGGGGGCCTACGAGCAGCACTTC.

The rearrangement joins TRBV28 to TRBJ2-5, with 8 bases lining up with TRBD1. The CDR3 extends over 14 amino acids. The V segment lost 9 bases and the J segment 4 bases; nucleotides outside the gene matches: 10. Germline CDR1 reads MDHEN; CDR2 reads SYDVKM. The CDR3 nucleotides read TGTGCCAGTTCCAAACCAGGGGGCCCAGAGACCCAGTACTTC. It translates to CASSKPGGPETQYF.

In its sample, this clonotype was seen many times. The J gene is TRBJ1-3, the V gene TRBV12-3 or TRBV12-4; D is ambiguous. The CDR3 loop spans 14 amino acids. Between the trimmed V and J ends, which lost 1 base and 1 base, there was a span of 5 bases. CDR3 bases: TGTGCCAGCAGTTTAGGGATGTCTGGAAACACCATATATTTT. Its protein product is CASSLGMSGNTIYF.

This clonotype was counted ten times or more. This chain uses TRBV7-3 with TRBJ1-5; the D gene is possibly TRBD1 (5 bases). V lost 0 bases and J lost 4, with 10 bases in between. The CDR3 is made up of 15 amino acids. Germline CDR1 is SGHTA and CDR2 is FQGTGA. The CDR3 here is CASSLTGTQNQPQHF. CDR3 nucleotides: TGTGCCAGCAGCTTAACTGGGACTCAAAATCAGCCCCAGCATTTT.

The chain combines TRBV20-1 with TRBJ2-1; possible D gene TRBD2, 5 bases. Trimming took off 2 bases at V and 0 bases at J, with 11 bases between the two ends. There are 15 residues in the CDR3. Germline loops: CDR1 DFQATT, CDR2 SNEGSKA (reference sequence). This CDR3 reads CSARQSGSSYNEQFF. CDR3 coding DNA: TGCAGTGCTAGACAAAGCGGAAGCTCCTACAATGAGCAGTTCTTC.

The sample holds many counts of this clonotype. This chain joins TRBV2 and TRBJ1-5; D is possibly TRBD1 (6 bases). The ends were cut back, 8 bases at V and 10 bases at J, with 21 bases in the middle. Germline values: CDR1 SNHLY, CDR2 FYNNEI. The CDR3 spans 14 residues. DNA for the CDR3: TGTGCCAGCGCGGGACAAGCCTCAAGACCCCCCCAGCATTTT. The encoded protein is CASAGQASRPPQHF.

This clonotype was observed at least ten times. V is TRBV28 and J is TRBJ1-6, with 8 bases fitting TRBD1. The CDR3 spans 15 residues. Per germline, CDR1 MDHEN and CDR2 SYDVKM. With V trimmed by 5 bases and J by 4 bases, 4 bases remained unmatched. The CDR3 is CASSPHRGYNSPLHF. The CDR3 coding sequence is TGTGCCAGCAGTCCCCACAGGGGGTATAATTCACCCCTCCACTTT.

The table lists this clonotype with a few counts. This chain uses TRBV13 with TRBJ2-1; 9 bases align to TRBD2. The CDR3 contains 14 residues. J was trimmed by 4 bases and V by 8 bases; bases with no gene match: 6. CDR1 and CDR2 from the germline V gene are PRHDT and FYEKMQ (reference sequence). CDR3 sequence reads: CASRLAGRYNEQFF. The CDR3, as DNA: TGTGCCAGCCGGCTAGCGGGAAGATACAATGAGCAGTTCTTC.